A selection of T cell receptor beta chains follows, all from one sample in a study of cytomegalovirus exposure and HLA in healthy donors. Here immunoSEQ multiplex PCR was the method, and the copy in TCRdb shows in-frame clones only, minus some. This sample has tens of thousands of clones, with under 95% found just once. Source material: PBMCs. The receptors were gathered from a man younger than 35 in good health and CMV-seronegative. Each CDR3 is given with its conserved first and last residue. Fields, in order: J gene, V gene, D gene, clone size, CDR3 protein, CDR3 DNA. A D gene is named only where the DNA matches it firmly. A clone size is listed for some rows: how often the clone was seen (once, few, many), or a class if it is expanded.

>TRBJ2-7|TRBV9|TRBD2|-
CASSVGGGEGEQYF
TGTGCCAGCAGCGTAGGAGGAGGGGAGGGCGAGCAGTACTTC
>TRBJ2-5|TRBV11-2|TRBD2|-
CASSLGVAGEGTQYF
TGTGCCAGCAGCTTAGGAGTGGCGGGAGAGGGGACCCAGTACTTC
>TRBJ1-1|TRBV5-1|TRBD1|-
CASSQTGRPEAFF
TGCGCCAGCAGCCAGACAGGGCGGCCTGAAGCTTTCTTT
>TRBJ2-1|TRBV30|TRBD1|once
CAWSDSTGLLYNEQFF
TGTGCCTGGAGTGACTCGACAGGGCTTCTTTACAATGAGCAGTTCTTC
>TRBJ1-4|TRBV19|-|-
CASTPRGGATNEKLFF
TGTGCCAGTACCCCTCGAGGGGGGGCGACTAATGAAAAACTGTTTTTT
>TRBJ2-2|TRBV5-1|TRBD2|-
CASNAGVAGGTGELFF
TGCGCCAGCAACGCCGGGGTAGCGGGAGGGACCGGGGAGCTGTTTTTT
>TRBJ2-1|TRBV6-1|TRBD2|-
CASSETGGRAYNEQFF
TGTGCCAGCAGTGAAACGGGCGGGAGGGCCTACAATGAGCAGTTCTTC
>TRBJ2-3|TRBV4-1|-|-
CASSPLPGADTQYF
TGCGCCAGCAGCCCCCTCCCCGGTGCAGATACGCAGTATTTT
>TRBJ1-5|TRBV19|-|-
CASRRTVIGQPQHF
TGTGCCAGTAGGCGGACAGTAATTGGTCAGCCCCAGCATTTT
>TRBJ2-3|TRBV18|-|-
CASSPPATDTQYF
TGTGCCAGCTCACCACCGGCCACAGATACGCAGTATTTT
>TRBJ1-2|TRBV28|-|few
CASSLPSAGNYGYTF
TGTGCCAGCAGTCTACCCTCAGCAGGGAACTATGGCTACACCTTC
>TRBJ1-3|TRBV9|-|once
CASSAYLRGVGNTIYF
TGTGCCAGCAGCGCATATCTTCGGGGGGTTGGAAACACCATATATTTT
>TRBJ2-3|TRBV6-5|TRBD1|-
CAATGGPFTDTQYF
TGTGCCGCTACAGGGGGCCCCTTCACAGATACGCAGTATTTT
>TRBJ1-2|TRBV5-1|-|-
CASSLEGSDVYGYTF
TGCGCCAGCAGCTTGGAGGGGTCAGACGTCTATGGCTACACCTTC
>TRBJ1-1|TRBV7-2|-|-
CASEHLNTEAFF
TGTGCCAGTGAGCACCTGAACACTGAAGCTTTCTTT
>TRBJ2-1|TRBV5-1|TRBD2|once
CASSLGTSGYNEQFF
TGCGCCAGCAGCTTGGGGACTAGCGGCTACAATGAGCAGTTCTTC
>TRBJ1-1|TRBV9|-|-
CASSVGVAGPQNRAFF
TGTGCCAGCAGCGTAGGGGTGGCAGGACCACAAAACAGGGCTTTCTTT
>TRBJ2-7|TRBV29-1|TRBD1|-
CSARTGTYEQYF
TGCAGCGCTCGGACAGGGACCTACGAGCAGTACTTC
>TRBJ2-7|TRBV6-5|-|once
CASSYLAVPYEQYF
TGTGCCAGCAGTTACCTAGCAGTTCCCTACGAGCAGTACTTC
>TRBJ2-1|TRBV5-1|TRBD2|-
CASSLGLAGGDDPYNEQFF
TGCGCCAGCAGCTTGGGACTAGCGGGAGGGGATGACCCTTACAATGAGCAGTTCTTC
>TRBJ2-1|TRBV4-1|TRBD1|-
CASSQLSGQGHYNEQFF
TGCGCCAGCAGCCAATTATCGGGACAGGGTCACTACAATGAGCAGTTCTTC
>TRBJ2-1|TRBV5-1|TRBD2|-
CASSLGLAVDNEQFF
TGCGCCAGCAGCTTGGGGCTAGCGGTCGACAATGAGCAGTTCTTC
>TRBJ2-3|TRBV4-2|TRBD2|-
CASSQGASGNTDTQYF
TGTGCCAGCAGCCAAGGCGCTAGCGGAAACACAGATACGCAGTATTTT
>TRBJ2-1|TRBV5-1|-|-
CASSLMSSYNEQFF
TGCGCCAGCAGCTTGATGAGCTCCTACAATGAGCAGTTCTTC
>TRBJ2-7|TRBV7-9|-|-
CASSHWGGQKPYEQYF
TGTGCCAGCAGCCACTGGGGCGGACAGAAACCCTACGAGCAGTACTTC
>TRBJ2-3|TRBV7-3|TRBD2|-
CASSLGRGAGGFTDTQYF
TGTGCCAGCAGCTTGGGGAGGGGAGCGGGAGGTTTCACAGATACGCAGTATTTT
>TRBJ2-1|TRBV27|TRBD2|-
CASSLSISGALAGVNEQFF
TGTGCCAGCAGTTTATCGATATCAGGTGCACTAGCGGGAGTCAATGAGCAGTTCTTC
>TRBJ2-7|TRBV29-1|TRBD1|once
CSVEGQGSGEQYF
TGCAGCGTTGAGGGACAGGGAAGTGGCGAGCAGTACTTC
>TRBJ2-5|TRBV9|-|once
CASSVQGGEETQYF
TGTGCCAGCAGCGTACAGGGGGGAGAAGAGACCCAGTACTTC
>TRBJ2-7|TRBV7-8|-|-
CASSELGDLLEQYF
TGTGCCAGCAGCGAACTGGGAGATTTGCTCGAGCAGTACTTC